This T cell receptor (beta chain) was observed in a study of blood T cells in healthy people across ages. About the study: Through template switching, about one barcoded beta molecule was captured per two T cells, as measured in model experiments.

A sample-barcoded 5' primer and a J-beta primer mix were used in a second PCR of roughly 7 to 11 cycles. Using its own MiXCR run on the 5' RACE reads, TCRdb lists one record per CDR3 protein. The data hold nearly 800,000 distinct CDR3 sequences, with roughly three fifths observed a single time. This clonotype was seen a handful of times. The sequencing input was blood. This TCR came from a man between 35 and 55 years old in good health.

The CDR3 coding sequence is TGTGCCAGCGAGACAACAGGGGGTTCTAATGAAAAACTGTTTTTT. Protein product: CASETTGGSNEKLFF. J is TRBJ1-4 and V is TRBV2, with 8 bases that match TRBD1. This CDR3 comprises 15 residues. V lost 8 bases and J lost 3; bases outside the gene matches: 8. The germline CDR1 and CDR2 sequences are SNHLY and FYNNEI.